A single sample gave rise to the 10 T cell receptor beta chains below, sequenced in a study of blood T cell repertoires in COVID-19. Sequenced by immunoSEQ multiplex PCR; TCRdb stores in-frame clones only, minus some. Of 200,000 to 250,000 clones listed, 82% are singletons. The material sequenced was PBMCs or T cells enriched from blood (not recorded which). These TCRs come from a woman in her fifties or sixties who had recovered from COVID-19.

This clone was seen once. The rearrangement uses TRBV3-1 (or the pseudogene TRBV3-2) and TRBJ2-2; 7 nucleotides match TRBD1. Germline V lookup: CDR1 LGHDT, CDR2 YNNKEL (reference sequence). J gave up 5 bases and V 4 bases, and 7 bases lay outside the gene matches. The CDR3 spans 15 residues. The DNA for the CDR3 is TGTGCCAGCAGCCCTAGGGACAGCCTGACCGGGGAGCTGTTTTTT. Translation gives CASSPRDSLTGELFF.

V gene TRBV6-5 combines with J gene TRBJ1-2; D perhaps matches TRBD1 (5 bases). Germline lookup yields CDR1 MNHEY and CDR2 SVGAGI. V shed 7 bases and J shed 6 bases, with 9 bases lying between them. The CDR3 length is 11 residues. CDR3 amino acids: CASMGGDGYTF. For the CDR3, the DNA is TGTGCCAGCATGGGGGGGGATGGCTACACCTTC.

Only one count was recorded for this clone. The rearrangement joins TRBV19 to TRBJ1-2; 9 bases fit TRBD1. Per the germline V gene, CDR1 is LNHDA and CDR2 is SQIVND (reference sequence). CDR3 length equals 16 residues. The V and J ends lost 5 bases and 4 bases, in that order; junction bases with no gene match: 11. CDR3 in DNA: TGTGCCAGTAGTCCATATACAGGGGGCGCTGCCTATGGCTACACCTTC. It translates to CASSPYTGGAAYGYTF.

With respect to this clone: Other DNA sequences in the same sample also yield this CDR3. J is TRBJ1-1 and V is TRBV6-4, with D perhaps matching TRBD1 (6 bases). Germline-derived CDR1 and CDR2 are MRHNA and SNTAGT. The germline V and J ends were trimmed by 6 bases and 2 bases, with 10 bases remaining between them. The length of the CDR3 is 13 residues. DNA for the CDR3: TGTGCCAGCAGCGAACAGGGTAACACTGAAGCTTTCTTT. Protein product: CASSEQGNTEAFF.

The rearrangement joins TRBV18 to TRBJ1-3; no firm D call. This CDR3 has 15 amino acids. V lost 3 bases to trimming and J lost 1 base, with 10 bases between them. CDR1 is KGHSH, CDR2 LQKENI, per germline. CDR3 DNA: TGTGCCAGCTCACCTCTCGAGGCTTCTGGAAACACCATATATTTT. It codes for CASSPLEASGNTIYF.

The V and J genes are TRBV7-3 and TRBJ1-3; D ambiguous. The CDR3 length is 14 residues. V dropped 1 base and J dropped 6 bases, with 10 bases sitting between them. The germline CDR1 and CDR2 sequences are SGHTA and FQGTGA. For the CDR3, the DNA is TGTGCCAGCAGCTTAAGACGGGTCTCAAACACCATATATTTT. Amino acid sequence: CASSLRRVSNTIYF.

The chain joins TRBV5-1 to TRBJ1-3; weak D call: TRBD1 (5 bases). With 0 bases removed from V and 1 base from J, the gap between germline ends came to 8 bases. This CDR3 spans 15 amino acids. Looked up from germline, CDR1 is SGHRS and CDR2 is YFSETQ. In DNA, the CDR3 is TGCGCCAGCAGCTTGGATCAGGGTTCTGGAAACACCATATATTTT. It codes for CASSLDQGSGNTIYF.

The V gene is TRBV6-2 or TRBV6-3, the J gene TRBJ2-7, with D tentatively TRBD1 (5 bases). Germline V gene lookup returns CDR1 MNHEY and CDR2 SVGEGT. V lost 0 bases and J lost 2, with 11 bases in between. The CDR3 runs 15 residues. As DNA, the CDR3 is TGTGCCAGCAGTTACTCGTTACAGGTCCCCTACGAGCAGTACTTC. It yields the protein CASSYSLQVPYEQYF.

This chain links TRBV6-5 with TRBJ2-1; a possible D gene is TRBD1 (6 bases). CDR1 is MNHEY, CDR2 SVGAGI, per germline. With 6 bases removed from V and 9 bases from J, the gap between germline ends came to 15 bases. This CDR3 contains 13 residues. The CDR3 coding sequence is TGTGCCAGCAGCAGGGGACCCATCTTTGAGCAGTTCTTC. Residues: CASSRGPIFEQFF.

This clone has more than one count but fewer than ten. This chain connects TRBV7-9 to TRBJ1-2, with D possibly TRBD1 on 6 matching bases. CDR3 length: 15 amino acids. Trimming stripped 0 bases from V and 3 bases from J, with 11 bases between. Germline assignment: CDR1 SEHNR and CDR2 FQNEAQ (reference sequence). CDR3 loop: CASSLASSGDYGYTF. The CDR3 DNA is TGTGCCAGCAGCTTAGCGTCTTCAGGGGACTATGGCTACACCTTC.